The rows below give T cell receptor beta chains drawn from one sample of a study of T cells in Graves' hyperthyroidism and ophthalmopathy. MiXCR was run by TCRdb on the multiplex PCR reads, yielding one entry per CDR3 protein. Of hundreds of thousands of distinct CDR3 sequences listed, 30% to 40% are singletons. The sequenced sample consisted of blood. The source is a woman aged 40 to 50 with Graves' hyperthyroidism. CDR3s leave out the opening cysteine and the closing phenylalanine or tryptophan.

TRBJ1-5	TRBV7-2	ASSPQGGQPQH
TRBJ2-7	TRBV19	ASSVWAAPYEQY
TRBJ1-2	TRBV7-2	ASSPTGGRDGYT
TRBJ1-3	TRBV7-2	ASMRGNTIY
TRBJ2-5	TRBV5-6	ASSLQGREIQY
TRBJ1-6	TRBV6-1	ASSAPDTYNSPLH
TRBJ1-2	TRBV3-1	ASSQTVNYGYT
TRBJ1-2	TRBV10-3	AIRPTGSTVNYGYT
TRBJ2-5	TRBV7-9	ASSLGWPSGNLRETQY
TRBJ1-2	TRBV10-3	ATSESSRVVVA
NA	TRBV2	ASSDRSRAKNIQY
TRBJ2-1	TRBV24-1	ATSDLFTEQF
TRBJ1-2	TRBV9	ASTDPGYGYT
TRBJ1-3	TRBV7-6	ASKGRYSGNTIY
TRBJ2-5	TRBV29-1	SVVGRTSQETQY
TRBJ1-1	TRBV2	ASSSYGITEAF
TRBJ1-5	TRBV6-2/TRBV6-3	ASSPGQAFSQPQH
TRBJ1-1	TRBV20-1	SARVFGTNTEAF
TRBJ1-2	TRBV6-1	ASSQDTGRGYT
TRBJ1-5	TRBV2	ASTPFRQGYQPQH
TRBJ2-7	TRBV28	ASSHRGSGDRSYEQY
TRBJ2-5	TRBV2	ASSERDRTQETQY
TRBJ2-7	TRBV6-5	ASSYTGGLDEQY
TRBJ1-2	TRBV19	ACNARRENYGYT
TRBJ2-7	TRBV10-3	AILKVSSYEQY
TRBJ2-3	TRBV15	ATSRDPQREDTQY
TRBJ2-7	TRBV10-2	ASSGGTGSRYEQY
TRBJ1-2	TRBV4-3	ASSQDQQGLGGYT
TRBJ1-2	TRBV7-9	ASSLDTLSPT